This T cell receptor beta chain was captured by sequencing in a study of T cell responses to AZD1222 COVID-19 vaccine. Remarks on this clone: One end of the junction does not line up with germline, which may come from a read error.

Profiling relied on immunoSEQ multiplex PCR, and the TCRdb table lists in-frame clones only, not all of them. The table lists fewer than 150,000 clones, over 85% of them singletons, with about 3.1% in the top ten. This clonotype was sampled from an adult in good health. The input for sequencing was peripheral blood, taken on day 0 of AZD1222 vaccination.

The CDR3 reads CASRLLADASHEQYF. CDR3 sequence (DNA): TGCGCCAGCAGGTTACTAGCGGACGCCTCCCACGAGCAGTACTTC. The chain combines TRBV5-1 with TRBJ2-7; 8 bases match TRBD2. Germline V gene lookup returns CDR1 SGHRS and CDR2 YFSETQ. The CDR3 consists of 15 residues.